Below, 30 T cell receptor beta chains from the same sample are listed, as sequenced in a study of human T cells and chemical hapten exposure (dated by TCRdb to about 2021). The meaning of the sample's time point label: pre-sensitization, week 0. This specimen's treatment or condition label, per the study, means: therapeutic diphenylcyclopropenone sensitization with weekly scalp DPC. Preparation of the library involved RACE. Instrument on record: NextSeq 500. TCRdb took the public reads, trimmed them with fastp at Q25, ran MiXCR for clone calling and kept in-frame beta chains. Here each entry gathers all rows of one CDR3 protein and keeps the most common genes and DNA. This sample has roughly 260,000 distinct CDR3 sequences in its table, and over 8% of those were observed once. The ten largest clones capture about 2.5% of the sample. The input for sequencing was whole blood, taken in connection with sensitization to the hapten diphenylcyclopropenone (DPC). The receptors here all came from a woman in her thirties or forties with alopecia areata. Some clones in this sample may be carry-over from other donors' samples.

The sample holds many counts of this clonotype. The chain employs TRBV5-6 and TRBJ1-5, with a tentative D call TRBD1 (5 bases). Trimming removed 0 bases at V and 7 bases at J, with 14 bases between. CDR3 size: 15 residues. Germline V gives CDR1 SGHDT, CDR2 YYEEEE. The CDR3 coding sequence is TGTGCCAGCAGCTTGGCCGGGGGGGTTAAACAGCCCCAGCATTTT. Translating it yields CASSLAGGVKQPQHF.

As concerns this clonotype: Germline and junction disagree at one end, which may indicate a read error. The chain is built from TRBV5-4 and TRBJ2-1; D is unresolved. The CDR3 spans 14 residues. Germline lookup yields CDR1 SGHNT and CDR2 YYREEE (reference sequence). Written as DNA, the CDR3 is TGTGTCAGCAGCTTGCGGCAGCCCTACAATGAGCAGTTCTTC. This sequence encodes CVSSLRQPYNEQFF.

The rearrangement uses TRBV18 and TRBJ2-7; D is perhaps TRBD2 (6 bases). The CDR3 totals 13 residues. Trimming removed 2 bases at V and 6 bases at J, with 11 bases between. The germline gives CDR1 KGHSH, CDR2 LQKENI. The CDR3 coding sequence is TGTGCCAGCTCACCATACGGAGGGACCGAGCAGTACTTC. This codes for CASSPYGGTEQYF. Based on the CDR3 plus reference TRBV18 and TRBJ2-7, the full variable domain is NAGVMQNPRHLVRRRGQEARLRCSPMKGHSHVYWYRQLPEEGLKFMVYLQKENIIDESGMPKERFSAEFPKEGPSILRIQQVVRGDSAAYFCASSPYGGTEQYFGPGTRLTVT.

This clonotype came up a few times. The rearrangement joins TRBV29-1 to TRBJ1-2, with a possible D match to TRBD1 (6 bases). CDR1 and CDR2 (germline): SQVTM, ANQGSEA. Deletions cut 6 bases from V and 0 bases from J, with 20 bases between. This CDR3 region has 16 residues. The CDR3 spells CSVHFWGHMSNYGYTF. In DNA form, the CDR3 reads TGCAGCGTCCACTTCTGGGGACACATGTCTAACTATGGCTACACCTTC.

This clonotype has more than one count but fewer than ten. This rearrangement joins TRBV3-1 to TRBJ2-2, with 7 bases lining up with TRBD2. The V and J ends lost 5 bases and 6 bases, in that order; junction bases with no gene match: 9. This CDR3 contains 15 residues. The V gene's germline CDR1 is LGHDT and CDR2 YNNKEL (reference sequence). The CDR3 is CASSWDYPGAGELFF. As DNA, the CDR3 is TGTGCCAGCAGCTGGGACTATCCGGGGGCCGGGGAGCTGTTTTTT. Drawing the rest from reference TRBV3-1 and TRBJ2-2, the complete variable domain is DTAVSQTPKYLVTQMGNDKSIKCEQNLGHDTMYWYKQDSKKFLKIMFSYNNKELIINETVPNRFSPKSPDKAHLNLHINSLELGDSAVYFCASSWDYPGAGELFFGEGSRLTVL.

The chain recombines TRBV20-1 with TRBJ2-1; D may be TRBD2 (6 bases). V gave up 6 bases and J gave up 4 bases, with 13 bases separating them. The germline gives CDR1 DFQATT, CDR2 SNEGSKA (reference sequence). This CDR3 is 13 amino acids long. The DNA for the CDR3 is TGCAGTGCCTCACGGGAGCCTTACAATGAGCAGTTCTTC. The encoded protein is CSASREPYNEQFF.

This clonotype was seen more than once but under ten times. V and J are TRBV12-3 or TRBV12-4 and TRBJ2-3; 8 bases match TRBD2. Germline trimming cut 6 bases from V and 0 bases from J; bases unmatched to any gene: 2. The CDR3 covers 14 residues. This CDR3 is CASSRLASTDTQYF. DNA of the CDR3: TGTGCCAGCAGCAGACTAGCGAGCACAGATACGCAGTATTTT.

In its sample, this clonotype was seen a few times. The rearrangement joins TRBV2 to TRBJ2-7; D tentatively reads TRBD1 or TRBD2 (5 bases each). Trimming took off 6 bases at V and 1 base at J, with 13 bases between the two ends. Germline CDR1 is SNHLY and CDR2 is FYNNEI. The CDR3 extends over 14 amino acids. The CDR3 DNA sequence: TGTGCCAGCAGCGGGGACCTCTCATCCTACGAGCAGTACTTC. Translated, it gives CASSGDLSSYEQYF.

This clonotype has a handful of counts. The rearrangement uses TRBV4-3 and TRBJ2-1; TRBD2 agrees at 11 bases. V trimming: 5 bases; J trimming: 7 bases; junction bases outside the gene matches: 4. Germline V gene data show CDR1 as LGHNA and CDR2 as YSLEER. The CDR3 has 14 residues. The CDR3 bases are TGCGCCAGCAGCTGGGGACTAGCGGTAAATGAGCAGTTCTTC. It encodes CASSWGLAVNEQFF.

A few counts support this clonotype. This chain connects TRBV28 to TRBJ2-3, with 7 bases identical to TRBD1. CDR1 is MDHEN, CDR2 SYDVKM, per germline. After removal of 7 bases from V and 5 bases from J, the junction contained 6 bases not matched to a gene. The CDR3 is made up of 13 amino acids. CDR3 bases: TGTGCCAGCATCGGATACAGGGGAGATACGCAGTATTTT. This gives the protein CASIGYRGDTQYF. The full variable domain, completed using reference TRBV28 and TRBJ2-3, is DVKVTQSSRYLVKRTGEKVFLECVQDMDHENMFWYRQDPGLGLRLIYFSYDVKMKEKGDIPEGYSVSREKKERFSLILESASTNQTSMYLCASIGYRGDTQYFGPGTRLTVL.

This clonotype showed up just a few times. The genes are TRBV6-4 and TRBJ2-3; D ambiguous. In germline, CDR1 is MRHNA, CDR2 SNTAGT. The CDR3 length is 12 residues. Trimming took 1 base from V and 8 from J, leaving 7 bases between them. The CDR3 spells CASSDLGGTQYF. The DNA of the CDR3 is TGTGCCAGCAGTGACTTGGGCGGTACGCAGTATTTT.

The chain links TRBV29-1 to TRBJ2-2; 7 bases are shared with TRBD1. The trim removed 4 bases at V and 5 bases at J, leaving 4 bases unmatched. Germline CDR1 and CDR2: SQVTM and ANQGSEA. The CDR3 extends over 13 amino acids. CDR3 sequence reads: CSVGTGSTGELFF. DNA for the CDR3: TGCAGCGTTGGGACAGGCTCTACCGGGGAGCTGTTTTTT.

This clonotype appeared a few times. This rearrangement joins TRBV6-2 or TRBV6-3 to TRBJ2-7, with D possibly matching TRBD1 (5 bases). The CDR3 covers 13 residues. Germline V CDR1 and CDR2: MNHEY, SVGEGT. Deletions cut 10 bases from V and 2 bases from J, with 15 bases between. The CDR3 loop reads CATHQGSPYEQYF. The CDR3 coding sequence is TGTGCCACTCATCAGGGATCCCCCTACGAGCAGTACTTC.

This clonotype was observed a few times. The CDR3 is CSARDPGTGDIQYF. The CDR3, as DNA: TGCAGTGCTAGAGATCCTGGCACGGGGGACATTCAGTACTTC. The chain links TRBV20-1 to TRBJ2-4, with D perhaps matching TRBD2 (6 bases). In germline, CDR1 is DFQATT, CDR2 SNEGSKA (reference sequence). This CDR3 spans 14 amino acids. Trimming shortened V by 0 bases and J by 8 bases, and 14 bases separated the two germline ends.

This sequence joins TRBV7-2 and TRBJ2-1; 10 bases are shared with TRBD2. V gave up 7 bases and J gave up 7 bases; unmatched junction bases: 10. This CDR3 has 15 amino acids. The germline V gene encodes CDR1 SGHTA and CDR2 FQGNSA. The CDR3 protein is CASTDLAGAPNEQFF. The CDR3 region has the DNA TGTGCCAGCACAGACCTAGCGGGAGCTCCAAATGAGCAGTTCTTC.

The genes are TRBV12-3 or TRBV12-4 and TRBJ2-5; 7 nucleotides agree with TRBD1. This CDR3 contains 16 residues. The junction had 10 bases not matched to a gene; V was cut back by 4 bases and J by 2 bases. The CDR3 spells CASSYQGQIKQETQYF. The CDR3 coding sequence is TGTGCCAGCAGTTACCAGGGACAGATCAAGCAAGAGACCCAGTACTTC.

There are a few counts of this clonotype. The V gene is TRBV4-2, the J gene TRBJ1-2; the D is unclear. The CDR3 contains 14 residues. Germline V CDR1 and CDR2: LGHNA, YNFKEQ. V shed 2 bases and J shed 8 bases, with 15 bases lying between them. The CDR3 is CASSQRRLSEGYTF. The CDR3 nucleotides read TGTGCCAGCAGCCAACGGCGGCTCTCAGAGGGCTACACCTTC.

This clonotype was detected once. The chain links TRBV20-1 to TRBJ2-3; TRBD1 matches at 9 bases. V dropped 4 bases and J dropped 4; count of bases not matched to a gene: 3. Germline values: CDR1 DFQATT, CDR2 SNEGSKA (reference sequence). This CDR3 is built from 13 residues. CDR3 coding DNA: TGCAGTGCTACGGGACAGGGTCCAGATACGCAGTATTTT. Translation: CSATGQGPDTQYF.

This clonotype was detected only a few times. The chain joins TRBV27 to TRBJ1-2; D might be TRBD1 (6 bases). Trimming pared 6 bases from V and 0 bases from J, leaving 11 bases between. Germline assignment: CDR1 MNHEY and CDR2 SMNVEV (reference sequence). This CDR3 spans 14 amino acids. CDR3 bases: TGTGCCAGCAGGCTACAGGGTACTAACTATGGCTACACCTTC. Translating it yields CASRLQGTNYGYTF.

This clonotype was seen a few times. The genes are TRBV23-1 and TRBJ2-1; D call uncertain. TRBV23-1 is given ORF status, its function remaining uncertain. Trimming stripped 2 bases from V and 5 bases from J, with 10 bases between. CDR3 length: 14 amino acids. The DNA of the CDR3 is TGCGCCAGCAGTCAAGTTCGTGCGGACAATGAGCAGTTCTTC. Residues: CASSQVRADNEQFF.

The table lists this clonotype with many counts. CDR3 coding DNA: TGTGCCAGCAGCTCCGTGGAGGGGAGGGAACAGCCCCAGCATTTT. This encodes CASSSVEGREQPQHF. The chain uses TRBV28 and TRBJ1-5, with a tentative D call TRBD1 (5 bases). This CDR3 has 15 residues. Trimming pared 6 bases from V and 7 bases from J, leaving 19 bases between. Germline-derived CDR1 and CDR2 are MDHEN and SYDVKM.

The V gene is TRBV7-3, the J gene TRBJ2-5; D may be TRBD1 (6 bases). The V end lost 1 base, the J end lost 4 bases, and 10 bases lay between the germline ends. CDR3 length equals 14 residues. Germline CDR1 and CDR2: SGHTA and FQGTGA. The CDR3 DNA reads TGTGCCAGCAGCTTAAATCCCAGGGGAGAGACCCAGTACTTC. Translation gives CASSLNPRGETQYF.

In this sample, this clonotype turned up a few times. DNA of the CDR3: TGTGCCAGTAGTATAGGAAAGAGCTCCTACAATGAGCAGTTCTTC. Protein product: CASSIGKSSYNEQFF. The chain couples TRBV19 to TRBJ2-1; D uncertain. CDR3 length: 15 residues. V was cut by 1 base and J by 0 bases, with 7 bases left in between. Germline assignment: CDR1 LNHDA and CDR2 SQIVND (reference sequence). Supplemented by reference TRBV19 and TRBJ2-1, the full variable domain reads DGGITQSPKYLFRKEGQNVTLSCEQNLNHDAMYWYRQDPGQGLRLIYYSQIVNDFQKGDIAEGYSVSREKKESFPLTVTSAQKNPTAFYLCASSIGKSSYNEQFFGPGTRLTVL.

This clonotype occurred a few times. CDR3 DNA sequence: TGTGCCAGCTCAGCCCGGGACAGGGTGTACGAGCAGTACTTC. It specifies CASSARDRVYEQYF. The chain joins TRBV18 to TRBJ2-7, with TRBD1 identical over 9 bases. The CDR3 length is 14 residues. Per the germline V gene, CDR1 is KGHSH and CDR2 is LQKENI. V was pared by 5 bases and J by 4 bases, with 6 bases of the junction left unmatched.

This clonotype was recorded at least ten times. The J gene is TRBJ2-1, the V gene TRBV20-1; 8 nucleotides match TRBD2. J lost 9 bases, V lost 6 bases, and 16 bases had no gene match. CDR3 length equals 15 residues. The germline gives CDR1 DFQATT, CDR2 SNEGSKA (reference sequence). For the CDR3, the DNA is TGCAGTGCCCGACTCCTAGAGCGGGAGTGGGGTGAGCAGTTCTTC. This sequence encodes CSARLLEREWGEQFF.

This clonotype was counted only a few times. The CDR3 loop reads CASSYRDFYNEQFF. For the CDR3, the DNA is TGTGCCAGCAGTTACCGGGACTTCTACAATGAGCAGTTCTTC. V gene TRBV7-2 combines with J gene TRBJ2-1, with a weak D call TRBD2 (6 bases). V lost 6 bases to trimming and J lost 3 bases, with 12 bases between them. Germline assignment: CDR1 SGHTA and CDR2 FQGNSA. The CDR3 spans 14 residues.

This clonotype was counted a few times. The chain combines TRBV10-3 with TRBJ2-1; D remains unclear. In germline, CDR1 is ENHRY, CDR2 SYGVKD. The CDR3 covers 11 residues. V dropped 4 bases and J dropped 8 bases, with 6 bases sitting between them. In DNA, the CDR3 is TGTGCCATCAGTGGTCGCCATGAGCAGTTCTTC. As protein: CAISGRHEQFF.

This clonotype was detected a few times. CDR3: CASSLTGNTGELFF. CDR3 in DNA: TGTGCCAGCAGCCTCACAGGGAACACCGGGGAGCTGTTTTTT. V and J are TRBV12-3 or TRBV12-4 and TRBJ2-2, with D tentatively TRBD1 (5 bases). The V end was cut by 6 bases, the J end by 1 base, with 9 bases between. This CDR3 region has 14 residues.

The V call is TRBV6-2 or TRBV6-3, the J call TRBJ2-1, with a tentative D call TRBD1 (6 bases). This CDR3 comprises 17 residues. V lost 5 bases, J lost 4 bases, and 21 bases lay in between. CDR1 and CDR2 from the germline V gene are MNHEY and SVGEGT. CDR3 sequence reads: CASSTTGIYTQYNEQFF. For the CDR3, the DNA is TGTGCCAGCAGTACTACAGGGATATATACACAATACAATGAGCAGTTCTTC.

This chain uses TRBV6-5 with TRBJ1-1; no reliable D call. This CDR3 spans 15 amino acids. The V end was cut by 0 bases, the J end by 3 bases, with 11 bases between. Germline CDR1 is MNHEY and CDR2 is SVGAGI. In DNA, the CDR3 is TGTGCCAGCAGTTACTCCTTCAACGGGGACACTGAAGCTTTCTTT. Translating gives CASSYSFNGDTEAFF.